The 13 T cell receptor beta chains reported below all come from one sample, sequenced in a study of cytomegalovirus exposure and HLA in healthy donors. 60 Vbeta and 13 Jbeta primers were used in PCR. Clones were sequenced by immunoSEQ multiplex PCR, and TCRdb holds only the in-frame ones, with some missing. The data contain roughly 140,000 clones, 70% to 80% of them singletons. The sample consisted of PBMCs. All receptors derive from a woman between 35 and 50 years old in good health and CMV-seropositive.

This clone was seen only a few times. The V call is TRBV18, the J call TRBJ2-3; 15 bases align to TRBD2. The V segment lost 2 bases and the J segment 5 bases; nucleotides outside the gene matches: 2. The CDR3 sequence is 16 residues long. Germline V gene data show CDR1 as KGHSH and CDR2 as LQKENI. The CDR3 DNA follows: TGTGCCAGCTCACCATCGGGACTAGCGGGAGGAGATACGCAGTATTTT. Protein sequence: CASSPSGLAGGDTQYF.

The chain uses TRBV19 and TRBJ2-5; 10 bases match TRBD1. CDR3 size: 15 residues. Germline V gives CDR1 LNHDA, CDR2 SQIVND (reference sequence). Trimming cost V 6 bases and J 5 bases; bases outside gene matches: 9. CDR3 nucleotide sequence: TGTGCCAGTAGCCAGACAGGGGGCGCGGGGGAGACCCAGTACTTC. Translation: CASSQTGGAGETQYF. The variable domain in full, completed from reference TRBV19 and TRBJ2-5, reads DGGITQSPKYLFRKEGQNVTLSCEQNLNHDAMYWYRQDPGQGLRLIYYSQIVNDFQKGDIAEGYSVSREKKESFPLTVTSAQKNPTAFYLCASSQTGGAGETQYFGPGTRLLVL.

The chain is built from TRBV5-1 and TRBJ2-3, with D hard to call. This CDR3 region has 12 residues. V dropped 5 bases and J dropped 6 bases, with 10 bases sitting between them. The germline CDR1 and CDR2 sequences are SGHRS and YFSETQ. The CDR3 region has the DNA TGCGCCAGCAGATTAGATAAGGATACGCAGTATTTT. It specifies CASRLDKDTQYF.

This clone was counted many times. V is TRBV6-1 and J is TRBJ2-6; the D gene is possibly TRBD2 (5 bases). Germline V gives CDR1 MNHNS, CDR2 SASEGT. V dropped 5 bases and J dropped 0 bases, with 8 bases sitting between them. The CDR3 is made up of 15 amino acids. CDR3 protein: CASSSGLSGANVLTF. The CDR3, as DNA: TGTGCCAGCAGTAGCGGCCTCTCTGGGGCCAACGTCCTGACTTTC.

The chain is built from TRBV7-8 and TRBJ2-7, with 7 bases identical to TRBD1. Trimming removed 1 base from V and 4 bases from J; junction bases left unmatched: 10. The CDR3 extends over 16 amino acids. Germline lookup yields CDR1 SGHVS and CDR2 FQNEAQ. CDR3 nucleotide sequence: TGTGCCAGCAGCTTAGTCGGACAGGTGGGCACGTACGAGCAGTACTTC. As protein: CASSLVGQVGTYEQYF. The entire variable domain, with the rest obtained from reference TRBV7-8 and TRBJ2-7, is as follows: GAGVSQSPRYKVAKRGQDVALRCDPISGHVSLFWYQQALGQGPEFLTYFQNEAQLDKSGLPSDRFFAERPEGSVSTLKIQRTQQEDSAVYLCASSLVGQVGTYEQYFGPGTRLTVT.

This chain links TRBV7-6 with TRBJ2-7; TRBD1 matches at 9 bases. CDR3 size: 15 residues. Germline CDR1 SGHVS, CDR2 FNYEAQ. The J segment lost 2 bases and the V segment lost 1 base, leaving 3 bases of the junction unmatched. CDR3 sequence reads: CASSLGQGDTYEQYF. CDR3 DNA: TGTGCCAGCAGCTTAGGACAGGGGGATACCTACGAGCAGTACTTC.

The chain joins TRBV7-2 to TRBJ2-2; 9 nucleotides match TRBD1. Trimming at V came to 2 bases and at J to 1 base, leaving 8 bases not matched to a gene. The length of the CDR3 is 18 residues. The germline CDR1 and CDR2 sequences are SGHTA and FQGNSA. CDR3: CASSLHPGQGMNTGELFF. CDR3 DNA sequence: TGTGCCAGCAGCTTACATCCCGGACAGGGGATGAACACCGGGGAGCTGTTTTTT.

The chain has TRBV6-1 and TRBJ2-7, with no clear D. CDR3 length: 12 amino acids. Trimming cost V 0 bases and J 4 bases, with 4 bases left between them. CDR1 MNHNS and CDR2 SASEGT come from the germline V gene. This CDR3 reads CASSEARYEQYF. The DNA for the CDR3 is TGTGCCAGCAGTGAAGCCAGATACGAGCAGTACTTC.

This clone was recorded a few times. The rearrangement links TRBV5-5 to TRBJ1-2; maybe TRBD1 (5 bases). The CDR3 is 13 residues long. The V end was cut by 4 bases, the J end by 3 bases, with 10 bases between. Looked up from germline, CDR1 is SGHKS and CDR2 is YYEKEE (reference sequence). Here the CDR3 reads CASSAGTDYGYTF. The CDR3 DNA follows: TGTGCCAGCAGCGCCGGGACTGACTATGGCTACACCTTC.

The V gene is TRBV28, the J gene TRBJ1-5, with a tentative D call TRBD1 (5 bases). The CDR3 has 17 amino acids. Trimming removed 1 base at V and 0 bases at J, with 13 bases between. CDR1 and CDR2 (germline): MDHEN, SYDVKM. CDR3 residues: CASSLLGEGVSNQPQHF. For the CDR3, the DNA is TGTGCCAGCAGTTTATTAGGGGAGGGAGTTAGCAATCAGCCCCAGCATTTT.

This chain links TRBV5-5 with TRBJ1-5; D is ambiguous. The CDR3 extends over 14 amino acids. Trimming took off 2 bases at V and 9 bases at J, with 15 bases between the two ends. Germline CDR1 is SGHKS and CDR2 is YYEKEE (reference sequence). The CDR3 is CASSFREGLGPQHF. In DNA form, the CDR3 reads TGTGCCAGCAGCTTTAGAGAGGGTTTAGGGCCCCAGCATTTT.

This rearrangement joins TRBV5-4 to TRBJ1-1; 9 nucleotides match TRBD1. V dropped 3 bases and J dropped 5; count of bases not matched to a gene: 5. In germline, CDR1 is SGHNT, CDR2 YYREEE (reference sequence). This CDR3 is 14 amino acids long. CDR3 sequence: CASSWDRDRTEAFF. CDR3 sequence (DNA): TGTGCCAGCAGCTGGGACAGGGATCGAACTGAAGCTTTCTTT.

The genes are TRBV4-2 and TRBJ1-5; D remains unclear. Trimming took 0 bases from V and 2 from J, leaving 5 bases between them. The CDR3 consists of 14 residues. CDR1 is LGHNA and CDR2 is YNFKEQ in the germline V gene. CDR3 nucleotides: TGTGCCAGCAGCCAAGAGGCAGGCAATCAGCCCCAGCATTTT. Encoded protein: CASSQEAGNQPQHF.